These T cell receptor beta chains were read from a single sample in a study of blood T cell repertoires in COVID-19. Method: immunoSEQ multiplex PCR; TCRdb's copy keeps in-frame clones and lacks some. The sample yields fewer than 300,000 clones, around 80% seen once. The specimen sequenced was peripheral blood. Source of these receptors: an elderly man with acute or convalescent COVID-19. The CDR3 runs from the conserved cysteine through the conserved F or W. D genes are given only for firm matches. Clone size, where shown, is once, few, many, or a class for clones that have expanded.

clone_size,j_call,d_call,v_call,cdr3_nt,cdr3_aa
.,TRBJ1-6,.,TRBV18,TGTGCCAGCTCACCAATCGGAGGGGTCAGGGAGGGTTATTCACCCCTCCACTTT,CASSPIGGVREGYSPLHF
.,TRBJ2-7,TRBD2,TRBV18,TGTGCCAGCTCACCACCGGGGGGGGACGAGCAGTACTTC,CASSPPGGDEQYF
.,TRBJ2-3,TRBD2,TRBV30,TGTGCCTGGAGTGTAGGCGGGGGGGCCGAAGATACGCAGTATTTT,CAWSVGGGAEDTQYF
.,TRBJ2-1,TRBD2,TRBV12-3/TRBV12-4,TGTGCCAGCAGCCCGCTCTTGCGGGGGGGCCAGTTCTTC,CASSPLLRGGQFF
.,TRBJ1-4,TRBD1,TRBV5-1,TGCGCCAGCAGCTTGCGGGAGGGGGCTACGGGCGGAAAACTGTTTTTT,CASSLREGATGGKLFF
.,TRBJ1-5,.,TRBV7-8,TGTGCCAGCAGCTTAGTAGGGGGGGCGAGCAATCAGCCCCAGCATTTT,CASSLVGGASNQPQHF
.,TRBJ1-1,TRBD1,TRBV28,TGTGCCAGCAGTTCCGGTCCCGGGACAGGGGCGGCTGTCTTT,CASSSGPGTGAAVF
.,TRBJ2-2,TRBD1,TRBV7-6,TGTGCCAGCAGCTTAGCCCCACTGACAGGGCCTGAGAACACCGGGGAGCTGTTTTTT,CASSLAPLTGPENTGELFF
once,TRBJ2-7,TRBD2,TRBV6-5,TGTGCCAGCAGTTCGGGGATAGCGGGGGGGTACGAGCAGTACTTC,CASSSGIAGGYEQYF
few,TRBJ1-3,.,TRBV7-8,TGTGCCAGCAGCTTATTGGACTCCCCCTCTGGAAACACCATATATTTT,CASSLLDSPSGNTIYF
.,TRBJ2-5,TRBD2,TRBV2,TGTGCCAGCAGTGAGAATAGCGGGGGTCAAGAGACCCAGTACTTC,CASSENSGGQETQYF
.,TRBJ2-3,.,TRBV7-9,TGTGCCAGCAGCCCTCTCAAGAGGAGCACAGATACGCAGTATTTT,CASSPLKRSTDTQYF
.,TRBJ2-7,TRBD1,TRBV11-2,TGTGCCAGCAGGGGCCAGACGGGACAGGACACCTACGAGCAGTACTTC,CASRGQTGQDTYEQYF
.,TRBJ2-2,.,TRBV5-1,TGCGCCAGCAGCTTGGGGAGCGGCTGGGAGCTGTTTTTT,CASSLGSGWELFF
.,TRBJ1-2,.,TRBV11-2,TGTGCCAGCAGCTTAGGCGGCCAGGGGATGTGGAGGACCTTC,CASSLGGQGMWRTF
.,TRBJ2-2,TRBD1,TRBV7-7,TGTGCTAGCAGCCCACGGACAGGGTCCGGCGGGGAGCTGTTTTTT,CASSPRTGSGGELFF
.,TRBJ2-1,.,TRBV7-9,TGTGCCAGCAGCCCCGGGGGGCTACATGTCTACAATGAGCAGTTCTTC,CASSPGGLHVYNEQFF
.,TRBJ2-3,.,TRBV7-3,TGTGCCAGCAGCCCGGGATCGGGCACAGATACGCAGTATTTT,CASSPGSGTDTQYF
.,TRBJ1-1,.,TRBV5-1,TGCGCCAGCAGCTTGGAAGGGGCAGGGAACACTGAAGCTTTCTTT,CASSLEGAGNTEAFF
.,TRBJ2-7,TRBD2,TRBV6-6,TGTGTCAGCAGTTACGTAGCGGGAGAGAACGAGCAGTACTTC,CVSSYVAGENEQYF
.,TRBJ2-1,TRBD2,TRBV11-2,TGTGCCAGCAGCTTAGCCCTGGGAGGGAGGCCCAATGAGCAGTTCTTC,CASSLALGGRPNEQFF
.,TRBJ2-5,TRBD2,TRBV19,TGTGCCAGTAGTGCGGGGGGGCGAGAGACCCAGTACTTC,CASSAGGRETQYF
.,TRBJ2-3,TRBD2,TRBV6-5,TGTGCCAGCAGTTCAGCGGGGCTGGGGGAGACGGATACGCAGTATTTT,CASSSAGLGETDTQYF
.,TRBJ2-7,TRBD2,TRBV11-2,TGTGCCAGCAGCGGGACTATCGAGCAGTACTTC,CASSGTIEQYF
.,TRBJ1-1,TRBD1,TRBV11-2,TGTGCCAGCAGCAAACCTGGACAGGGGGTTTTGAACACTGAAGCTTTCTTT,CASSKPGQGVLNTEAFF
few,TRBJ2-5,TRBD2,TRBV5-1,TGCGCCAGCAGCTTGGGTTCTAGCGGACAAGAGACCCAGTACTTC,CASSLGSSGQETQYF
.,TRBJ2-5,TRBD1,TRBV19,TGTGCCAGCAACACAGGGGTATGGGAGACCCAGTACTTC,CASNTGVWETQYF
.,TRBJ2-2,.,TRBV20-1,TGCAGTGCGTCTAGGTCCGGGGAGCTGTTTTTT,CSASRSGELFF
.,TRBJ1-1,TRBD1,TRBV19,TGTGCCAGTAGTATAGTGCCCCCGGGACAGGGTGAAGCTTTCTTT,CASSIVPPGQGEAFF
.,TRBJ1-1,.,TRBV7-3,TGTGCCAGCAGCTTAACCAGACAGGTGAACACTGAAGCTTTCTTT,CASSLTRQVNTEAFF
.,TRBJ2-5,TRBD1,TRBV5-4,TGTGCCAGTCAACCGGGACAGGGTATCGAGACCCAGTACTTC,CASQPGQGIETQYF
.,TRBJ1-2,.,TRBV27,TGTGCCAGCAGCACACGCAGGGATACAGGCTACACCTTC,CASSTRRDTGYTF
few,TRBJ2-2,TRBD1,TRBV3-1/TRBV3-2,TGTGCCAGCGAGCCAAGTTATGGGACAGCCAACACCGGGGAGCTGTTTTTT,CASEPSYGTANTGELFF
few,TRBJ1-2,.,TRBV5-1,TGCGCCAGCAGCCCAAACTACAGGGATGGTCCGCCGAACTATGGCTACACCTTC,CASSPNYRDGPPNYGYTF
few,TRBJ2-7,.,TRBV5-6,TGTGCCAGCAGCTTGGCCTCGTACGAGCAGTACTTC,CASSLASYEQYF
.,TRBJ2-5,TRBD2,TRBV7-2,TGTGCCAGCAGCTTATTTAGCGGGGGCTCAGAGACCCAGTACTTC,CASSLFSGGSETQYF
few,TRBJ1-1,.,TRBV12-3/TRBV12-4,TGTGCCAGCAGTTTTTCTTCTGAAGCTTTCTTT,CASSFSSEAFF
.,TRBJ2-3,.,TRBV2,TGTGCCAGCAGTTCACAGGGTGGAACAGATACGCAGTATTTT,CASSSQGGTDTQYF
.,TRBJ2-7,.,TRBV28,TGTGCCAGCAGTTTGTCCAGGGAGCAGTACTTC,CASSLSREQYF
.,TRBJ2-2,TRBD1,TRBV6-4,TGTGCCAGCAGTGACCGGACAGGGTCGAACACCGGGGAGCTGTTTTTT,CASSDRTGSNTGELFF